This is a list of T cell receptor beta chains from one sample in a study of OX40 agonist ivuxolimab in advanced cancers. Clones were sequenced by immunoSEQ multiplex PCR, and TCRdb holds only the in-frame ones, with some missing. The sample lists about 55,000 clones, roughly four fifths seen once, with 0.95% to 1.5% in the top ten. This specimen consisted of CD4+ or CD8+ T cells sorted from blood, obtained in a trial of the OX40 agonist ivuxolimab. These receptors all stem from an adult with an advanced solid tumor such as melanoma, head and neck, liver or kidney cancer. Each CDR3 is given with its conserved first and last residue. The order of the fields is clone size, V gene, J gene, D gene, CDR3 protein, CDR3 DNA. The D gene is left open where the match is weak. Only part of the rows carry a size: once, few, many, or a class if the clone is expanded.

>.|TRBV18|TRBJ1-4|TRBD1
CASSQDRGLREKLFF
TGTGCCAGCTCACAGGACAGGGGGCTAAGAGAAAAACTGTTTTTT
>.|TRBV28|TRBJ1-1|.
CASSSLSTNTEAFF
TGTGCCAGCAGTTCCCTAAGCACGAACACTGAAGCTTTCTTT
>.|TRBV5-6|TRBJ1-1|.
CASSLYGVRNTEAFF
TGTGCCAGCAGCTTGTACGGCGTTCGGAACACTGAAGCTTTCTTT
>.|TRBV7-2|TRBJ2-5|.
CASSPHGGAQETQYF
TGTGCCAGCAGCCCCCACGGCGGGGCTCAAGAGACCCAGTACTTC
>.|TRBV28|TRBJ1-2|TRBD1
CASRRPGQANYGYTF
TGTGCCAGCAGGCGACCGGGACAGGCTAACTATGGCTACACCTTC
>.|TRBV28|TRBJ2-7|.
CASTHGDGSYEQYF
TGTGCCAGCACCCACGGGGATGGCTCCTACGAGCAGTACTTC
>.|TRBV5-1|TRBJ2-7|.
CASSLGVPRTYEQYF
TGCGCCAGCAGCTTGGGTGTCCCACGAACCTACGAGCAGTACTTC
>few|TRBV19|TRBJ2-1|TRBD1
CASTDRASYNEQFF
TGTGCCAGCACCGACAGGGCATCCTACAATGAGCAGTTCTTC
>.|TRBV25-1|TRBJ1-6|.
CASSSPEGRHLHF
TGTGCCAGCAGCAGCCCCGAGGGGAGACACCTCCACTTT
>few|TRBV14|TRBJ1-2|TRBD1
CASSQDGLRQGKGYTF
TGTGCCAGCAGCCAAGATGGGTTAAGACAGGGCAAAGGCTACACCTTC
>.|TRBV11-2|TRBJ1-1|.
CASSSFRGRDTEAFF
TGTGCCAGCAGCTCCTTTAGGGGGAGGGACACTGAAGCTTTCTTT
>.|TRBV7-9|TRBJ1-4|.
CASSLNLNEKLFF
TGTGCCAGCAGCTTAAACCTTAATGAAAAACTGTTTTTT
>.|TRBV28|TRBJ1-2|TRBD1
CASSPLDRDYGYTF
TGTGCCAGCAGTCCCTTAGACAGGGACTATGGCTACACCTTC
>.|TRBV6-5|TRBJ1-5|.
CASSPDRSGNQPQHF
TGTGCCAGCAGTCCCGACAGGTCTGGCAATCAGCCCCAGCATTTT
>.|TRBV5-1|TRBJ1-2|.
CASKGGGLSGYTF
TGCGCCAGCAAAGGTGGTGGACTCAGCGGCTACACCTTC
>few|TRBV19|TRBJ2-2|.
CASNGRGAGELFF
TGTGCCAGTAACGGCAGGGGAGCCGGGGAGCTGTTTTTT
>.|TRBV19|TRBJ2-2|TRBD1
CASREQGGDTGELFF
TGTGCCAGTAGGGAACAGGGGGGTGACACCGGGGAGCTGTTTTTT